This note documents a single T cell receptor (beta chain) sequence. Its antigen is currently not known. A read error may produce the germline difference seen at one junction end. The collaborating institutions used their own protocols to collect whole blood in K2EDTA tubes. For TCRbeta analysis, collaborators shipped samples in one of three forms: frozen whole blood, isolated PBMCs, or DNA extracted from either of those sample types. The sample is drawn from a study of blood T cell repertoires in COVID-19 (dated by TCRdb to the early 2020s). Background for the entire study: Samples from collaborators originated in the United States, Italy and Spain and spanned both the acute and convalescent phases of COVID-19. The prospective study material was composed of cDNA or gDNA derived from T cells, B-cell-depleted T cells, or PBMCs. Samples came from the ongoing ImmuneRACE study (first 160 participants) plus 1,254 subjects from 6 global collaborators. The repertoires were made available in a free public database intended to serve as a resource for research on the immune response to SARS-CoV-2. Where available, HLA class I and class II types were obtained from metadata supplied by the sample provider rather than from assay-based typing. Sample metadata almost always included a de-identified subject ID, COVID-19 status, age in years and sex. Subjects who had been exposed to COVID-19, were actively infected with it, or had recovered from it provided the deeply sampled blood TCRbeta repertoires that made up the dataset.

TCRbeta CDR3 regions were amplified from genomic DNA by means of the immunoSEQ Assay, a bias-controlled multiplex PCR. The authors' pipeline ran thus. The number of nucleated cells in each sample was estimated by amplification of reference gene primers within the assay. To quantify the absolute abundance of each unique TCRbeta CDR3 rearrangement, sequence reads were collapsed and filtered. For each sample, productive Simpson clonality was calculated as the square root of Simpson's diversity index over productive rearrangements. TCRdb's version of the immuneACCESS table is confined to in-frame rearrangements and falls short of the full clone set. An unresolved V gene accounts for under half of the shortfall where checked; the remainder is of unknown origin. The DNA was the basis for D and trimming; V, J and clone size are from that table. The sample includes over 75,000 clones, with 75% to 90% observed a single time. The top ten clones comprise roughly an eighth of the sample.

The full study reports these points: The amount of clinical and demographic metadata varied by source and participant and was provided uncurated.

The CDR3 holds 15 amino acids from the cysteine to the phenylalanine. The read is trimmed to its CDR3 DNA, 45 bases read in frame from base 1. The CDR1 and CDR2 encoded by the germline V gene are MDHEN and SYDVKM. The rearrangement joined TRBV28 to TRBJ2-7, with 9 bases in between that match TRBD1. The receptor's source is a human donor in a cohort sampled during active COVID-19. The sample consisted of peripheral blood. The base sequence is TGTGCCAGCAGTCCACAGGGGGCGGGTGGGACAAGCTCCGCATTC. This yields the protein CASSPQGAGGTSSAF.